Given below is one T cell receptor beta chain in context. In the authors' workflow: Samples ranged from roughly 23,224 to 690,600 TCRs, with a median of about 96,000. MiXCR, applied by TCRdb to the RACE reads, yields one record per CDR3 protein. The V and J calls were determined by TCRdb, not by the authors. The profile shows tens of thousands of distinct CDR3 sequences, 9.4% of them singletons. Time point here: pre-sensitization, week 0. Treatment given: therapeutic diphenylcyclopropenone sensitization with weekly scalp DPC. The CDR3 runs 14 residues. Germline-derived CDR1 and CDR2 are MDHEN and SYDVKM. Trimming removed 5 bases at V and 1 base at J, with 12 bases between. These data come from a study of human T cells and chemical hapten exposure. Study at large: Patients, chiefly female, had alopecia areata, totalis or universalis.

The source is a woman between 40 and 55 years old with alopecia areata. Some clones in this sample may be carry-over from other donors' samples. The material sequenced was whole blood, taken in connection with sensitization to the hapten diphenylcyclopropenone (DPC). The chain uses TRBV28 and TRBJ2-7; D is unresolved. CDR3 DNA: TGTGCCAGCAGTACTCCCGCGGTATCCTACGAGCAGTACTTC. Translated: CASSTPAVSYEQYF.